This paragraph reports one T cell receptor (beta chain). The CDR3 is 15 residues long. The ends were cut back, 2 bases at V and 2 bases at J, with 10 bases in the middle. Germline CDR1 MNHNS, CDR2 SASEGT. Here immunoSEQ multiplex PCR was the method, and the copy in TCRdb shows in-frame clones only, minus some. The table shows 55,000 to 80,000 clones, with roughly 83% occurring only once. This specimen comes from a study of blood T cell repertoires in COVID-19. The sequenced sample was peripheral blood. The origin of this receptor is a woman aged 80 or over with acute or convalescent COVID-19. The chain recombines TRBV6-1 with TRBJ1-5, with D unresolved. The CDR3 DNA reads TGTGCCAGCAGTGAACAAGGGAGCGGCAATCAGCCCCAGCATTTT. Translation: CASSEQGSGNQPQHF.